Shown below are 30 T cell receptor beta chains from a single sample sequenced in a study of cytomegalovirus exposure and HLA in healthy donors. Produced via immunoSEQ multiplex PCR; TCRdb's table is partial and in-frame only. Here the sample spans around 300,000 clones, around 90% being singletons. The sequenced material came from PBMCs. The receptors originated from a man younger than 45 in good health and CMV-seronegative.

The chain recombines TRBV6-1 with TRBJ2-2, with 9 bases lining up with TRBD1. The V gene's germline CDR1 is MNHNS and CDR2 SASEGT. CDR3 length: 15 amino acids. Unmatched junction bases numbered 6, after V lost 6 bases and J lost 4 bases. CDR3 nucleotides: TGTGCCAGCAGCACAGGGGGCACGGGCACCGGGGAGCTGTTTTTT. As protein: CASSTGGTGTGELFF.

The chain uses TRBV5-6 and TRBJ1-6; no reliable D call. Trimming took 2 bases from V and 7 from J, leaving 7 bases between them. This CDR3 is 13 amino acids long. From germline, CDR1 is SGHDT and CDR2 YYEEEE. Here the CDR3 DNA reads TGTGCCAGCAGCTTAGAGAGAAATTCACCCCTCCACTTT. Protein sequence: CASSLERNSPLHF.

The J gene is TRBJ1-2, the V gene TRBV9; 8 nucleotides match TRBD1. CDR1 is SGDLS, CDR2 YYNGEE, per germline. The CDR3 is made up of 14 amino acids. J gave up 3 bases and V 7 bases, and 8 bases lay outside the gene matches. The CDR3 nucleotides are TGTGCCAGCGTCGGGACAGGCCCTCACTATGGCTACACCTTC. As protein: CASVGTGPHYGYTF.

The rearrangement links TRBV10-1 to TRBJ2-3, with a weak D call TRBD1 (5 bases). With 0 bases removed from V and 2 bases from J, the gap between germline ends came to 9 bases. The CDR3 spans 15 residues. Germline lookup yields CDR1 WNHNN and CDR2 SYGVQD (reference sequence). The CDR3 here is CASSESEQVTDTQYF. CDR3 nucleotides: TGCGCCAGCAGTGAGTCGGAACAGGTCACAGATACGCAGTATTTT.

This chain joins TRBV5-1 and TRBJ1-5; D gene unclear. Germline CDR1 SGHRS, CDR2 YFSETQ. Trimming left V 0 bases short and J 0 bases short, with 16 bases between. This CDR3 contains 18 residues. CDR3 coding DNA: TGCGCCAGCAGCTTGGTCAGGTTGGGTGCCTATAGCAATCAGCCCCAGCATTTT. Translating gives CASSLVRLGAYSNQPQHF.

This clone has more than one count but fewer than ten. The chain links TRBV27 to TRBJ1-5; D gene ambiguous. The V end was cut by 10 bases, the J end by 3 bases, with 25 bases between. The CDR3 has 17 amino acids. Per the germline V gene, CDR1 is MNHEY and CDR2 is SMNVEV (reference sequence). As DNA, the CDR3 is TGTGCCATCCTCCCTCGGGAAGTTTACCGGGCCAATCAGCCCCAGCATTTT. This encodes CAILPREVYRANQPQHF.

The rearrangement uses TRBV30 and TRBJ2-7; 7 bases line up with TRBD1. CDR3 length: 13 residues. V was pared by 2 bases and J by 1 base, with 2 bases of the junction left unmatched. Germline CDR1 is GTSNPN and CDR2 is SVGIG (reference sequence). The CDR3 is CAWSRDRSYEQYF. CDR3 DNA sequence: TGTGCCTGGAGTCGGGACAGATCCTACGAGCAGTACTTC.

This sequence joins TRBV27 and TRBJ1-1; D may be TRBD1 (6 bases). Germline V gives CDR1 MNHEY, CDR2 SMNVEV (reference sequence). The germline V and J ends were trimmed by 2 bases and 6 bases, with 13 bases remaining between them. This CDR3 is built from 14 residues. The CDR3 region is CASSLGTPGAEAFF. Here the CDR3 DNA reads TGTGCCAGCAGTTTAGGGACCCCAGGGGCTGAAGCTTTCTTT.

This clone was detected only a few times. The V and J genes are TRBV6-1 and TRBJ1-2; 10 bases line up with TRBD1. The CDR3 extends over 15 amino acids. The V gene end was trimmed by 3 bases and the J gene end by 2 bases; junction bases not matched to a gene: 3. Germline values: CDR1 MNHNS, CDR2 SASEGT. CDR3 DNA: TGTGCCAGCAGTGACTCGGGACAGGGGAACTATGGCTACACCTTC. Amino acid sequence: CASSDSGQGNYGYTF.

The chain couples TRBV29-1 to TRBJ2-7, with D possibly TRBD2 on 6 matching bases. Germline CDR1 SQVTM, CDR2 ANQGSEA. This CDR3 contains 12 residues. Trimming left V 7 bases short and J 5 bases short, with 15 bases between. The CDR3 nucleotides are TGCAGCGCCCTCCGGGACTCGGACGAGCAGTACTTC. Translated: CSALRDSDEQYF.

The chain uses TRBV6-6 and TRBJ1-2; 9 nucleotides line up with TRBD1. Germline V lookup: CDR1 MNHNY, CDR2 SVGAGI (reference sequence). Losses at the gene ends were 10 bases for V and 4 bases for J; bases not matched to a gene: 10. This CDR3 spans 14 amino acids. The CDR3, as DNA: TGTGCCACCTCACGGGACAGGGTTCGCTATGGCTACACCTTC. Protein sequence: CATSRDRVRYGYTF.

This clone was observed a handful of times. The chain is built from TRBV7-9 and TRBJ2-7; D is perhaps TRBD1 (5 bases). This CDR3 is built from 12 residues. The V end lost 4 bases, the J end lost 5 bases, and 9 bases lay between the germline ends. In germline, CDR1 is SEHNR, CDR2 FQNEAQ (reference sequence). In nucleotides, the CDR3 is TGTGCCAGCAGCTGGTCAGGGAACGAGCAGTACTTC. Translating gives CASSWSGNEQYF.

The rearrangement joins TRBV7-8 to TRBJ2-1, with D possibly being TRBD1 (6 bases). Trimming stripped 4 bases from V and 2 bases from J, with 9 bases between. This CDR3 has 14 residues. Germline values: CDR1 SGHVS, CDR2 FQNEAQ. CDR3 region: CASSSRQAYNEQFF. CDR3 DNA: TGTGCCAGCAGCTCGCGACAGGCCTACAATGAGCAGTTCTTC.

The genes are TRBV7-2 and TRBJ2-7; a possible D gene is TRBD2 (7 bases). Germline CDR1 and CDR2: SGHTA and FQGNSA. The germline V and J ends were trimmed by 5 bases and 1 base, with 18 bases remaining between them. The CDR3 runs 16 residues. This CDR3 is CASSPGGGPLSYEQYF. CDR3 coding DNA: TGTGCCAGCAGCCCTGGGGGGGGGCCACTTTCCTACGAGCAGTACTTC.

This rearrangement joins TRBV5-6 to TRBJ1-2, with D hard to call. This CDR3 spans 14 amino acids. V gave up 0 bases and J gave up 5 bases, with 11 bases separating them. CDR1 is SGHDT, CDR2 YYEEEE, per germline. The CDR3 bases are TGTGCCAGCAGCTTGGCGGGTAGCCTATATGGCTACACCTTC. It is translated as CASSLAGSLYGYTF.

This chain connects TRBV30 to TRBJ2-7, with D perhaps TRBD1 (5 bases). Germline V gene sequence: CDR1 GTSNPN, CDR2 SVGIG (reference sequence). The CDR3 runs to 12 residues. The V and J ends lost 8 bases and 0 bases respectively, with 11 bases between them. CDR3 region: CAQGANSYEQYF. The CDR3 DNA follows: TGTGCCCAAGGGGCCAACTCCTACGAGCAGTACTTC.

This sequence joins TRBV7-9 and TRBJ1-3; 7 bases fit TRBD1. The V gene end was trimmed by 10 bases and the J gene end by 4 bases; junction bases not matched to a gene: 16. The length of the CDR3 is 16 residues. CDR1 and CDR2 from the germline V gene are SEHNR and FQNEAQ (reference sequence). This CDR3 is CAISPAGGKGGNTIYF. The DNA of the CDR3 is TGTGCCATCTCCCCGGCAGGGGGGAAGGGAGGAAACACCATATATTTT.

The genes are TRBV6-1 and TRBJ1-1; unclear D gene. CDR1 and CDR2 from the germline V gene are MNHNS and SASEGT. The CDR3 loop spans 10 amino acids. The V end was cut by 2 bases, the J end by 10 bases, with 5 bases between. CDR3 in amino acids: CASSERVAFF. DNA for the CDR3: TGTGCCAGCAGTGAACGGGTAGCTTTCTTT.

The CDR3 here is CASSESRVAELFF. The DNA of the CDR3 is TGCGCCAGCAGTGAGTCGAGGGTTGCGGAACTGTTTTTT. This chain joins TRBV10-1 and TRBJ1-4; D is ambiguous. With 0 bases removed from V and 12 bases from J, the gap between germline ends came to 11 bases. The CDR3 totals 13 residues. Per germline, CDR1 WNHNN and CDR2 SYGVQD (reference sequence).

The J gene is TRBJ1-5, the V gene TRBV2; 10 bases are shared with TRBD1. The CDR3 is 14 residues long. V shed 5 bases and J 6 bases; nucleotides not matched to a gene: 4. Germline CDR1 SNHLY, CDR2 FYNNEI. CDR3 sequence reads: CASSRDRGGQPQHF. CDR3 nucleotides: TGTGCCAGCAGTCGGGACAGGGGTGGTCAGCCCCAGCATTTT.

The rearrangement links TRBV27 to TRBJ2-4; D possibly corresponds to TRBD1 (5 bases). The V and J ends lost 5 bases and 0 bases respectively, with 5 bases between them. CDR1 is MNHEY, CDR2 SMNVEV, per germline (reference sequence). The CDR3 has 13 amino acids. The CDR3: CASSRGAKNIQYF. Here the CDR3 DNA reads TGTGCCAGCAGTAGGGGAGCCAAAAACATTCAGTACTTC.

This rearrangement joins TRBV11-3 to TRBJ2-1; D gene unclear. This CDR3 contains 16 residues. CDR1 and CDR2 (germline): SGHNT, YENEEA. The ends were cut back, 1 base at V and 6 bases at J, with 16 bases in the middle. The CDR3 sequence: CASSLAATDLVNEQFF. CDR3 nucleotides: TGTGCCAGCAGCTTAGCGGCCACCGACTTAGTCAATGAGCAGTTCTTC.

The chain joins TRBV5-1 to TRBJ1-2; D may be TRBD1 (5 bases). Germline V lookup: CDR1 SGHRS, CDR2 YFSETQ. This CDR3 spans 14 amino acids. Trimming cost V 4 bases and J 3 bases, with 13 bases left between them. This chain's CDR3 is CASSPLRGYYGYTF. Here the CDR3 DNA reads TGCGCCAGCAGCCCGCTTAGGGGTTACTATGGCTACACCTTC.

The CDR3, as DNA: TGTGCCAGTGACCGTGGTTGGGGACAGGGCTCTGGCTACACCTTC. It encodes CASDRGWGQGSGYTF. V gene TRBV2 combines with J gene TRBJ1-2; 9 nucleotides agree with TRBD1. CDR1 and CDR2 from the germline V gene are SNHLY and FYNNEI. CDR3 length equals 15 residues. Trimming took 9 bases from V and 7 from J; bases not matched to a gene: 15.

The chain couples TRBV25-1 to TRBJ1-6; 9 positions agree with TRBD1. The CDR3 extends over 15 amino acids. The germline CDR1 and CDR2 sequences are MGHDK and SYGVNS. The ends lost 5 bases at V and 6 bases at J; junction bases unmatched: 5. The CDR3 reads CASSKPGQGNSPLHF. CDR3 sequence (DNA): TGTGCCAGCAGTAAACCGGGACAGGGTAATTCACCCCTCCACTTT.

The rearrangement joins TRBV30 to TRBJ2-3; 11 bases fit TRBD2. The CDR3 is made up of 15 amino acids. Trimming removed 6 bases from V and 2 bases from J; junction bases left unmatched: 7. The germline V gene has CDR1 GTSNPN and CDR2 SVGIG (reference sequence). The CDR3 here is CACQGLAGFTDTQYF. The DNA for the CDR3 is TGTGCCTGCCAAGGACTAGCGGGTTTCACAGATACGCAGTATTTT.

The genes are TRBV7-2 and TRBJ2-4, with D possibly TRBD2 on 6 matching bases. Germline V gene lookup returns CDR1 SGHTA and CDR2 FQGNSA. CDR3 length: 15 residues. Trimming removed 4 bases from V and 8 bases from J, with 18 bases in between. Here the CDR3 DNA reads TGTGCCAGCAGCTCGGGGGACCCAGGTTTGGACATTCAGTACTTC. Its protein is CASSSGDPGLDIQYF.

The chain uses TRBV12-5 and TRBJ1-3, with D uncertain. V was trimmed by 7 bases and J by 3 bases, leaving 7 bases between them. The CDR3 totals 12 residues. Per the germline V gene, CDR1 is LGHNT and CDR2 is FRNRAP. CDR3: CASADYGNTIYF. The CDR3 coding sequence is TGTGCTAGTGCCGACTATGGAAACACCATATATTTT.

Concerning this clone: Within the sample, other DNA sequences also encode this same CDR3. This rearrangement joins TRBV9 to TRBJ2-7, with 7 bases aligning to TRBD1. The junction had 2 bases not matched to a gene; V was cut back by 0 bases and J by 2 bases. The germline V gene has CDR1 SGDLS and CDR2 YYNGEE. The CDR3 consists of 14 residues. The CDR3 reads CASSVGDSPYEQYF. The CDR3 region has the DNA TGTGCCAGCAGCGTAGGGGACAGCCCCTACGAGCAGTACTTC.

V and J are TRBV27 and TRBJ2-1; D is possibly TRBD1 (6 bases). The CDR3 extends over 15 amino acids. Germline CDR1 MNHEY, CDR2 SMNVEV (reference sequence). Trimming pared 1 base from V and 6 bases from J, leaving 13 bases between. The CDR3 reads CASSLFPGRGNEQFF. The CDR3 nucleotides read TGTGCCAGCAGTTTATTTCCCGGCAGGGGCAATGAGCAGTTCTTC.